This T cell receptor beta chain was sequenced for a study of T-cell reconstitution after alpha-beta-depleted transplantation in children. Study-level results: Reportedly, alpha-beta T cells present about two months post-transplant originated from several hundred expanded clones of graft origin. Some patients owed their high day-60 TCRbeta diversity to surviving recipient T cells and thymic progenitors.

Preparation of the TCRbeta library involved a method that used unique molecular identifiers. TCRdb re-analysed the PCR reads in MiXCR, keeping a single row per CDR3 protein. The repertoire holds tens of thousands of distinct CDR3 sequences, with under 7% as singletons. This clonotype was seen ten or more times. Its antigen is unknown. The length of the CDR3 is 11 residues. Looked up from germline, CDR1 is SGHTA and CDR2 is FQGNSA. V dropped 5 bases and J dropped 7 bases, with 9 bases sitting between them. The origin of this receptor is a male patient under 18 who had a stem cell transplant for acute myeloid leukemia, so the T cells may come from the graft donor. The V gene is TRBV7-2, the J gene TRBJ2-7, with D possibly being TRBD2 (5 bases). The source material was PBMCs, mostly from graft donor cells, sampled 180 days after TCRalphabeta/CD19-depleted stem cell transplant. The CDR3: CASSRWEEQYF. CDR3 nucleotide sequence: TGTGCCAGCAGCCGATGGGAGGAGCAGTACTTC.